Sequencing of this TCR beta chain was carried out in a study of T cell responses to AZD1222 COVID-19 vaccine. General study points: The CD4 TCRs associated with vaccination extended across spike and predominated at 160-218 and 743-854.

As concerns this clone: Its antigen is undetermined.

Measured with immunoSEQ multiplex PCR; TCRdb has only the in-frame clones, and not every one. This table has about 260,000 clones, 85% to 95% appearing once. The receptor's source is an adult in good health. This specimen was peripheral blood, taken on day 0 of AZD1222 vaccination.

For the CDR3, the DNA is TGTGCCAGCAGTTTAGGAGGGTTGGAGTATCAGCCCCAGCATTTT. Amino acids: CASSLGGLEYQPQHF. The chain carries TRBV28 and TRBJ1-5; no clear D. The CDR3 is made up of 15 amino acids. Germline CDR1 is MDHEN and CDR2 is SYDVKM. V was cut by 2 bases and J by 5 bases, with 13 bases left in between.